This TCR beta chain was sequenced in a study of T cell changes during pregnancy in multiple sclerosis. Trimming cost V 2 bases and J 6 bases; bases outside gene matches: 3. This CDR3 is 13 amino acids long. Germline lookup yields CDR1 KGHSH and CDR2 LQKENI. TCRdb's copy holds only in-frame clones and misses some; the assay was immunoSEQ multiplex PCR. The data show around 50,000 clones, with around nine tenths seen just once and 0.55% to 0.65% held by the top ten. The J gene is TRBJ1-2, the V gene TRBV18; 7 bases map to TRBD1. The sequence derives from a female donor in good health, enrolled as a control in a pregnancy study. This sample comprised CD4+ T cells from peripheral blood mononuclear cells, obtained after pregnancy. The CDR3 sequence: CASSPDRDHGYTF. The DNA for the CDR3 is TGTGCCAGCTCACCAGACAGGGACCATGGCTACACCTTC.